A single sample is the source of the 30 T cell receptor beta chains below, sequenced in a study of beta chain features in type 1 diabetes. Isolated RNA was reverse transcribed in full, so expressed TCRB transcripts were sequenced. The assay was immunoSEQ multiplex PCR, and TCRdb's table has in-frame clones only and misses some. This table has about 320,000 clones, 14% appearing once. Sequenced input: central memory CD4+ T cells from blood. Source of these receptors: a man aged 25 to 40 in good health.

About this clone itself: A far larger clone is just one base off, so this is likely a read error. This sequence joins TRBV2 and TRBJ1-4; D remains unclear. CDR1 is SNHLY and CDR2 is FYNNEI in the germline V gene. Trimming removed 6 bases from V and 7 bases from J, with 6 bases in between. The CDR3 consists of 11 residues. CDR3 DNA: TGTGCCAGCAGCTTCACTGAAAAACTGTTTTTT. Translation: CASSFTEKLFF.

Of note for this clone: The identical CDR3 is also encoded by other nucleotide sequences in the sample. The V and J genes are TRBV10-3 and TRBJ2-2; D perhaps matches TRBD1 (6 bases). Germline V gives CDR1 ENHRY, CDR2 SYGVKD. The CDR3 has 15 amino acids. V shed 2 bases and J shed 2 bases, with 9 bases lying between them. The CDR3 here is CAISERGTNTGELFF. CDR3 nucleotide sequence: TGTGCCATCAGTGAGAGGGGGACCAACACCGGGGAGCTGTTTTTT.

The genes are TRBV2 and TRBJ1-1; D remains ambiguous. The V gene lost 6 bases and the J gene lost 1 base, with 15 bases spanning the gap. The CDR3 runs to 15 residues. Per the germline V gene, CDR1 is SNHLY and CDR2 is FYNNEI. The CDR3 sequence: CASRGFMGENTEAFF. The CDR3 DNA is TGTGCCAGCAGGGGGTTTATGGGCGAGAACACTGAAGCTTTCTTT.

The chain's CDR3 is CASSGQAAYYEQYF. CDR3 sequence (DNA): TGCGCCAGCAGCGGTCAGGCGGCCTACTACGAGCAGTACTTC. The J gene is TRBJ2-7, the V gene TRBV5-1; no definite D call. The germline gives CDR1 SGHRS, CDR2 YFSETQ. Trimming left V 4 bases short and J 3 bases short, with 14 bases between. The CDR3 is made up of 14 amino acids.

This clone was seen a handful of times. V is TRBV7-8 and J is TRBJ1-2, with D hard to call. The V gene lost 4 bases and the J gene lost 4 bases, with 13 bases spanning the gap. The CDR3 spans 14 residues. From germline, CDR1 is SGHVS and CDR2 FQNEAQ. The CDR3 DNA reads TGTGCCAGCAGCTCCGCGGGAAAAGTCTATGGCTACACCTTC. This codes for CASSSAGKVYGYTF.

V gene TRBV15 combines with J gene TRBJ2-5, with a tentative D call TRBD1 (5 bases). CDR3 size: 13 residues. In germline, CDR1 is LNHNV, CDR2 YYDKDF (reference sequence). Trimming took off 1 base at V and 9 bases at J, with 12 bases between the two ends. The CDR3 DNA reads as TGTGCCACCAGCAGAGCCTCGCTGGGGCCCCAGTACTTC. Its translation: CATSRASLGPQYF.

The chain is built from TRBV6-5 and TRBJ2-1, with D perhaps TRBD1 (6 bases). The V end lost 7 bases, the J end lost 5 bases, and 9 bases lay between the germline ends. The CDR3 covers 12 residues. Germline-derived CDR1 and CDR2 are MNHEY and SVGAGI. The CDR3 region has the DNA TGTGCCAGCAAGGACAGACACAATGAGCAGTTCTTC. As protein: CASKDRHNEQFF.

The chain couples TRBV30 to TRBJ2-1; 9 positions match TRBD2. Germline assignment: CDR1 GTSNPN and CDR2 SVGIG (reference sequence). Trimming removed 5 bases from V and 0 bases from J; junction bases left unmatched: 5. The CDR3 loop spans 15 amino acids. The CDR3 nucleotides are TGTGCCTGGTCTAGCGGGGCCAGCTCCTACAATGAGCAGTTCTTC. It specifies CAWSSGASSYNEQFF.

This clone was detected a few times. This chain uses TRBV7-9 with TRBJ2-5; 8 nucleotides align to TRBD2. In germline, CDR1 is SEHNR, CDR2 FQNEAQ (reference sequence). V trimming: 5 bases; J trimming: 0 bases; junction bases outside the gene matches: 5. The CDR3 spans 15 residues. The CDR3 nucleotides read TGTGCCAGCAGCACGGGACTAGGCCACCAAGAGACCCAGTACTTC. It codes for CASSTGLGHQETQYF.

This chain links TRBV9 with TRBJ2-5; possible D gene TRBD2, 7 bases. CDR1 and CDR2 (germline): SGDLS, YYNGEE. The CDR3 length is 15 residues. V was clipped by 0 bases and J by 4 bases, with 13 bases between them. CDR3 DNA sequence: TGTGCCAGCAGCGTAGACGGGGGGCGAAGAGAGACCCAGTACTTC. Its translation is CASSVDGGRRETQYF.

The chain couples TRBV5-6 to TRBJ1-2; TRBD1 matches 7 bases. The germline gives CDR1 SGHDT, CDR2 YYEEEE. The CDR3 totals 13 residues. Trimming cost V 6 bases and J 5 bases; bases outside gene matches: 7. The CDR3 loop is CASTPTGMYGYTF. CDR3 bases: TGTGCCAGCACCCCGACAGGGATGTATGGCTACACCTTC.

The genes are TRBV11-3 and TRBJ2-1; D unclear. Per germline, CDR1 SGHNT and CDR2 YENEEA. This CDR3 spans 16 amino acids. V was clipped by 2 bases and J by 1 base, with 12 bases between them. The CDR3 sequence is CASSLSLPGSYNEQFF. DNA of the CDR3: TGTGCCAGCAGCTTATCACTCCCCGGGTCCTACAATGAGCAGTTCTTC.

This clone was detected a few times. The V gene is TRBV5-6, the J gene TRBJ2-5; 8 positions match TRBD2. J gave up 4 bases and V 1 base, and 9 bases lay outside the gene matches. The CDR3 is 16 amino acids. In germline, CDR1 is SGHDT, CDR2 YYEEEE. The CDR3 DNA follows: TGTGCCAGCAGCTTGCGGCCGGGAGGGCCCTCAGAGACCCAGTACTTC. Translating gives CASSLRPGGPSETQYF.

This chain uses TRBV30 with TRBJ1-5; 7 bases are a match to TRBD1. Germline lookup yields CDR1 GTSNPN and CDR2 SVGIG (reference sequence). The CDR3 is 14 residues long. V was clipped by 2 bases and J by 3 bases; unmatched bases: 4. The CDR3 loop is CAWSRGQDNQPQHF. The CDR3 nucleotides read TGTGCCTGGAGTCGCGGACAGGACAATCAGCCCCAGCATTTT. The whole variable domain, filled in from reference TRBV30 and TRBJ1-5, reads SQTIHQWPATLVQPVGSPLSLECTVEGTSNPNLYWYRQAAGRGLQLLFYSVGIGQISSEVPQNLSASRPQDRQFILSSKKLLLSDSGFYLCAWSRGQDNQPQHFGDGTRLSIL.

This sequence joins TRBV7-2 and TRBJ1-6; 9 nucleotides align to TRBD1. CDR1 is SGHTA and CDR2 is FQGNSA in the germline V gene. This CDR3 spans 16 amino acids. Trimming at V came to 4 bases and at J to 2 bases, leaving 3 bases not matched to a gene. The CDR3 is CASSSTGGTYNSPLHF. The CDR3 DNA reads TGTGCCAGCAGCTCAACAGGGGGCACCTATAATTCACCCCTCCACTTT.

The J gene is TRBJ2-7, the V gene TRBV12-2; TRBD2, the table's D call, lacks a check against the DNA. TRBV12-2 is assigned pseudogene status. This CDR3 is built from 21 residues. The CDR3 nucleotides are TGTGCAAGTCGCTTAGCGCCGTGCCGCGCGGGGGGCCCCGGAACGAAGGGCGAGCAGTACTTC. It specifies CASRLAPCRAGGPGTKGEQYF.

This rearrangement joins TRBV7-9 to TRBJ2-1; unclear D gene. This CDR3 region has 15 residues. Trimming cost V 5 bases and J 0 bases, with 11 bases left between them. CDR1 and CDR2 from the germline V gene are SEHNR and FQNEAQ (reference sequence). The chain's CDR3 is CASSHVWSSYNEQFF. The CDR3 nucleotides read TGTGCCAGCAGCCACGTATGGAGCTCCTACAATGAGCAGTTCTTC.

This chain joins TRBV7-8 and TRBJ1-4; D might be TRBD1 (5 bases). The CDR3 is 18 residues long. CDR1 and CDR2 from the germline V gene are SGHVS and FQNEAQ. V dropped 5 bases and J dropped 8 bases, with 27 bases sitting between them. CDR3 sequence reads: CASSPHIATGLWKEKLFF. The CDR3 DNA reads TGTGCCAGCAGCCCTCATATTGCCACGGGACTCTGGAAGGAAAAACTGTTTTTT.

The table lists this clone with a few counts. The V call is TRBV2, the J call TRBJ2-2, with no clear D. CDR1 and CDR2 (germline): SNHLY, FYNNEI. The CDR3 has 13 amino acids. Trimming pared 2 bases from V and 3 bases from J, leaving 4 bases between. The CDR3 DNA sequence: TGTGCCAGCAGTGAATACTACACCGGGGAGCTGTTTTTT. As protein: CASSEYYTGELFF.

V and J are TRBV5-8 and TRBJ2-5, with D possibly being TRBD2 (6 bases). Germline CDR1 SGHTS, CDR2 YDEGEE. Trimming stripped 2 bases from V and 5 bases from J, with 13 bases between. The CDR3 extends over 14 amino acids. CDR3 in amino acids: CASSFEGGGETQYF. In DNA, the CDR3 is TGTGCCAGCAGCTTCGAGGGAGGTGGGGAGACCCAGTACTTC.

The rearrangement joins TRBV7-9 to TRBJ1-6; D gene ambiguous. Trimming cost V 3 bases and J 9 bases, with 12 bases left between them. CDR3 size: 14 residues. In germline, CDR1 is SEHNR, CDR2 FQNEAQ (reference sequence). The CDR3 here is CASSLNGDLSPLHF. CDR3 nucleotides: TGTGCCAGCAGCTTGAACGGGGATCTTTCACCCCTCCACTTT.

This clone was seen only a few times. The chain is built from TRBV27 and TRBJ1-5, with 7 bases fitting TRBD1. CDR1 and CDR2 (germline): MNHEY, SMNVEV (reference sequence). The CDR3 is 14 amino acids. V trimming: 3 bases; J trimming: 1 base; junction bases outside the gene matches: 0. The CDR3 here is CASSLTGSNQPQHF. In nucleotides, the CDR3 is TGTGCCAGCAGTTTGACAGGGAGCAATCAGCCCCAGCATTTT.

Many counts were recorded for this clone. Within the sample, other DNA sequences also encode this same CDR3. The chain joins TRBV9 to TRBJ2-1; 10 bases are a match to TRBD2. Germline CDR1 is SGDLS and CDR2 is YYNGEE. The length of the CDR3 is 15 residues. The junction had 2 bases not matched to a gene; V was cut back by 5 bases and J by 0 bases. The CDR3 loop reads CASSASGSSYNEQFF. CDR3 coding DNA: TGTGCCAGCAGTGCTAGCGGGAGCTCCTACAATGAGCAGTTCTTC.

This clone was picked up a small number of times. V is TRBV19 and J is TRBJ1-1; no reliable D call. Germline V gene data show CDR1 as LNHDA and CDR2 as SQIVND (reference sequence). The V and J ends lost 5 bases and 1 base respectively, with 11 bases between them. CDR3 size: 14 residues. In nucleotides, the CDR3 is TGTGCCAGTAGTCTTTCTCATGCGAACACTGAAGCTTTCTTT. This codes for CASSLSHANTEAFF.

The CDR3 protein is CASSHPAMQHGYTF. The DNA of the CDR3 is TGTGCCAGCTCTCATCCGGCCATGCAGCATGGCTACACCTTC. J is TRBJ1-2 and V is TRBV18; D is uncertain. The CDR3 extends over 14 amino acids. CDR1 and CDR2 from the germline V gene are KGHSH and LQKENI. V was clipped by 6 bases and J by 6 bases, with 17 bases between them.

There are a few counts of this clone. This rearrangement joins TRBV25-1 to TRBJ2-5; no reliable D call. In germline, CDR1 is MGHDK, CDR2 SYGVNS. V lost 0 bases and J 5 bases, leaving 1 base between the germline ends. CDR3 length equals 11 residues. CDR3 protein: CASSEYETQYF. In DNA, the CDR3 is TGTGCCAGCAGTGAATACGAGACCCAGTACTTC.

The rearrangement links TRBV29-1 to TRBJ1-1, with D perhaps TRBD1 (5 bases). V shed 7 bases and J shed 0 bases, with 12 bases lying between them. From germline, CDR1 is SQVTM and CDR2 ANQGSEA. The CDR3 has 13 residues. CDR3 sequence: CSAVRDLNTEAFF. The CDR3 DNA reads TGCAGCGCTGTAAGGGACTTGAACACTGAAGCTTTCTTT.

CDR3 amino acids: CASSWGGLAGAGANVLTF. The DNA for the CDR3 is TGTGCCAGCAGCTGGGGCGGACTAGCGGGGGCTGGGGCCAACGTCCTGACTTTC. The chain is built from TRBV5-6 and TRBJ2-6; 13 bases are shared with TRBD2. With 3 bases clipped from V and 2 bases from J, the junction kept 5 bases outside the gene matches. Germline V CDR1 and CDR2: SGHDT, YYEEEE. The CDR3 extends over 18 amino acids.

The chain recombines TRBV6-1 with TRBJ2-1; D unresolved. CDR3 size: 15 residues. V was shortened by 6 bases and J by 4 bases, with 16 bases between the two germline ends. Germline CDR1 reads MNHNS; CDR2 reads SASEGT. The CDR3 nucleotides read TGTGCCAGCAGCCCGGACCGAAGGAGTTACAATGAGCAGTTCTTC. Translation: CASSPDRRSYNEQFF.

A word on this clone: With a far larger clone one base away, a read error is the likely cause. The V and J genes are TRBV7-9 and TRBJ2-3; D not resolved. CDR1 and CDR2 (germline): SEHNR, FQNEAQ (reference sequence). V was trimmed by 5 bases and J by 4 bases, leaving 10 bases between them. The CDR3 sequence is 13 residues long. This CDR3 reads CASSPTFADTQYF. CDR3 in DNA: TGTGCCAGCAGCCCGACGTTTGCAGATACGCAGTATTTT.